This TCR beta chain was sequenced in a study of cytomegalovirus exposure and HLA in healthy donors. This CDR3 comprises 12 residues. The germline gives CDR1 MDHEN, CDR2 SYDVKM. V lost 7 bases to trimming and J lost 6 bases, with 12 bases between them. The study ran its PCR with 60 Vbeta and 13 Jbeta primers. Per the study methods: The count from a later analysis was roughly 80 million unique TCR beta chains, 9.5 million to 11 million of them shared. Assay used: immunoSEQ multiplex PCR; TCRdb lists only in-frame clones, some missing. Clone size and the V and J calls come from that table; the DNA yielded D and trimming. This table has around 130,000 clones, approximately 75% appearing once. With respect to this clone: Its antigen remains unknown.

Study results and caveats: Analyses of presence and absence presupposed an approximately uniform sequencing depth across donors. A prior analysis recorded that most TCR beta V segments were productive about 90% or about 30% of the time. Equally common other TCR beta chains were less clonally expanded than HLA-associated ones, a later analysis found.

This receptor was taken from a woman aged 40 to 50 in good health and CMV-seropositive. The specimen sequenced was PBMCs. This sequence joins TRBV28 and TRBJ1-2; the D gene is possibly TRBD1 (5 bases). CDR3 protein: CASITGTHGYTF. The DNA of the CDR3 is TGTGCCAGCATCACAGGAACTCATGGCTACACCTTC.